This TCR beta chain was profiled in a study of shared clonotypes between healthy human individuals. Study conclusions and caveats: Researchers found naive subsets generally carried larger estimated richness than memory subsets. Clonotype sharing levels among donors were expected to vary with sequencing depth.

Germline V gene lookup returns CDR1 SGHTA and CDR2 FQGNSA. The CDR3 has 19 amino acids. Deletions cut 2 bases from V and 1 base from J, with 18 bases between. Note on this clone: Its antigen remains unknown.

In the naive CD8 group, cells lacked CD45RO and were positively selected for CCR7, so terminally differentiated effector memory CD45RA+ cells were left out. The donor cohort consisted entirely of Caucasian adults residing in Nashville, Tennessee. Each cell subset's genomic DNA was divided evenly among several immunoSEQ plates. Libraries were prepared by immunoSEQ multiplex PCR; TCRdb keeps only in-frame clonotypes and omits some of them. The repertoire holds around 1.9 million clones, with around 93% as singletons. The receptor was derived from a man in his late teens or twenties in good health. Some clones in this sample may be carry-over from other donors' samples. V usage is TRBV7-2 and J usage is TRBJ2-6, with a possible D match to TRBD1 (5 bases). The sequencing sample was made of naive CD8+ T cells from PBMCs. The CDR3 coding sequence is TGTGCCAGCAGCTTATTCCTGGGGCGAACCATATCTGGGGCCAACGTCCTGACTTTC. Translating gives CASSLFLGRTISGANVLTF.